A selection of T cell receptor beta chains follows, all from one sample in a study of shared clonotypes between healthy human individuals. This table comes from immunoSEQ multiplex PCR, and its TCRdb copy is limited to in-frame clones, with some not included. The sample yields about 470,000 clones, 70% to 80% seen once. Sequencing was done on a sample of PBMCs. Receptors were obtained from a woman aged 40 to 50 in good health. Some clones in this sample may be carry-over from other donors' samples. CDR3s include the opening cysteine and the closing phenylalanine or tryptophan. The D gene is left open where the match is weak. Clone size is shown for a subset of rows, as once, few, many or a class of expanded clone.

j_call v_call clone_size d_call cdr3_nt cdr3_aa
TRBJ1-1 TRBV12-5 - TRBD1 TGTGCTAGTGGTTTGGCCACAGGGGGGAGCACTGAAGCTTTCTTT CASGLATGGSTEAFF
TRBJ2-6 TRBV28 - - TGTGCCAGCAGTTTGCCCGGGACCCTCTCTGGGGCCAACGTCCTGACTTTC CASSLPGTLSGANVLTF
TRBJ1-2 TRBV18 - - TGTGCCAGCTCACCCGGTGGAAACTATGGCTACACCTTC CASSPGGNYGYTF
TRBJ1-1 TRBV7-2 - TRBD1 TGTGCCAGCAGCCTAAGTGGGACAGGGGGCGGAAACACTGAAGCTTTCTTT CASSLSGTGGGNTEAFF
TRBJ1-1 TRBV5-1 - TRBD1 TGCGCCAGCAGCTTCCCCGGGACAGACGAAGCTTTCTTT CASSFPGTDEAFF
TRBJ2-7 TRBV11-2 - TRBD1 TGTGCCAGCCGCCGCCCCGGGACAGGGGGGCATCTCGAGCAGTACTTC CASRRPGTGGHLEQYF
TRBJ2-5 TRBV7-2 - - TGTGCCAGCAGCTTAGGGGGCTGGGAGACCCAGTACTTC CASSLGGWETQYF
TRBJ2-5 TRBV5-1 - - TGCGCCAGCAGCTTGGGAGGGGTAGGGACCCAGTACTTC CASSLGGVGTQYF
TRBJ1-1 TRBV4-1 few TRBD1 TGCGCCAGCAGCCAAGGCCAGGGGGGCAGGAACACTGAAGCTTTCTTT CASSQGQGGRNTEAFF
TRBJ2-3 TRBV4-1 - TRBD1 TGCGCCAGCAGCCAAGATACCGGGACAGGACAGTATAGCACAGATACGCAGTATTTT CASSQDTGTGQYSTDTQYF
TRBJ2-5 TRBV2 - - TGTGCCAGCAGTCGGCAAACTCGAGCGGAGACCCAGTACTTC CASSRQTRAETQYF
TRBJ2-5 TRBV6-5 few TRBD1 TGTGCCAGCAGTACGGGGACAGGGAAAGAGACCCAGTACTTC CASSTGTGKETQYF
TRBJ2-1 TRBV5-6 - TRBD2 TGTGCCAGCAGCCCTCTGTCCCAGCGGGAGTACAATGAGCAGTTCTTC CASSPLSQREYNEQFF
TRBJ2-3 TRBV5-4 - - TGTGCCAGCAGCTCGCTTGGCGCAGATACGCAGTATTTT CASSSLGADTQYF
TRBJ1-5 TRBV10-3 - - TGTGCCATCAGTGAGCACAGCGAAGTGGGTAGCAATCAGCCCCAGCATTTT CAISEHSEVGSNQPQHF
TRBJ2-5 TRBV9 once - TGTGCCAGCAGCACACGACTAGGTGGGGAGACCCAGTACTTC CASSTRLGGETQYF
TRBJ2-3 TRBV7-3 - TRBD2 TGTGCCAGCAGCTTAATAGCGGGAGCTACAGATACGCAGTATTTT CASSLIAGATDTQYF
TRBJ2-3 TRBV7-7 many - TGTGCTAGCAGCCCCCGATGGGTAGCCAAGGCCGCAGATACGCAGTATTTT CASSPRWVAKAADTQYF